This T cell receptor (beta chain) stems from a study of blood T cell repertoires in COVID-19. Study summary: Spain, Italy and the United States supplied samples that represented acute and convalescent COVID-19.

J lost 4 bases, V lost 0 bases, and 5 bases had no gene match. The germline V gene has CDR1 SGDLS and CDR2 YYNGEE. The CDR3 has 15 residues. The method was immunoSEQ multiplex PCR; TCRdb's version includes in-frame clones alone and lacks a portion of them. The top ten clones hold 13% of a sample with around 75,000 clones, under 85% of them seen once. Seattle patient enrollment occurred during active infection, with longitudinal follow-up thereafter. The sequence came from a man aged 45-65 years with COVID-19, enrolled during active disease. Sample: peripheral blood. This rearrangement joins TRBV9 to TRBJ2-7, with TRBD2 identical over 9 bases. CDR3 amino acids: CASSVGLAGEYEQYF. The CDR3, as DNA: TGTGCCAGCAGCGTAGGGTTAGCGGGGGAGTACGAGCAGTACTTC.